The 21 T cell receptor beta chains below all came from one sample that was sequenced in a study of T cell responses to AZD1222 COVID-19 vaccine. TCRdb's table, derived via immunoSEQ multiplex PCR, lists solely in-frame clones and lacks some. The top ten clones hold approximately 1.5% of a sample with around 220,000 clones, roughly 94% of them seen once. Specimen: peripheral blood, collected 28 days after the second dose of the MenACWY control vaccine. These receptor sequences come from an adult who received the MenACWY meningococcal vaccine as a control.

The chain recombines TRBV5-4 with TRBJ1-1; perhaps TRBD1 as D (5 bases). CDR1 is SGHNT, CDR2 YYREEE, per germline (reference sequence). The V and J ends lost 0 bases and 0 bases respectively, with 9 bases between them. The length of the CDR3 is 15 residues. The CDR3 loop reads CASSLVAGMNTEAFF. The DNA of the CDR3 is TGTGCCAGCAGCTTGGTGGCAGGGATGAACACTGAAGCTTTCTTT.

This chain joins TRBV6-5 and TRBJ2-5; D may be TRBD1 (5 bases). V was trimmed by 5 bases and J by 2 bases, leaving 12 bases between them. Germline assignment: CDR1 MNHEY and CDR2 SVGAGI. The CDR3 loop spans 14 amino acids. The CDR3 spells CASSPYDSQETQYF. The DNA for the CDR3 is TGTGCCAGCAGTCCCTATGACAGTCAAGAGACCCAGTACTTC.

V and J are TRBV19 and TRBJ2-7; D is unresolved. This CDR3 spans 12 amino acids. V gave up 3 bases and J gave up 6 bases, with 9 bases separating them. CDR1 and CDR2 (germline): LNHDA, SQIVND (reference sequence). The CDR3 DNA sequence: TGTGCCAGTAGTATCGCAGGAACCGAGCAGTACTTC. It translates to CASSIAGTEQYF.

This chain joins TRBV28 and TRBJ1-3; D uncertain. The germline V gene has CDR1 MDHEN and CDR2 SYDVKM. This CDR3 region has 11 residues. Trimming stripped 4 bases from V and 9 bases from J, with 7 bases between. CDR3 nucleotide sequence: TGTGCCAGCAGTTCCCTCGGCACCATATATTTT. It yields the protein CASSSLGTIYF.

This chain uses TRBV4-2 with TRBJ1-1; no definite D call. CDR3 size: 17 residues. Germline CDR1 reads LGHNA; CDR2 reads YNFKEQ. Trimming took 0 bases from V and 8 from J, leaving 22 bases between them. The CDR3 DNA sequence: TGTGCCAGCAGCCAAGATCTCGGAGGTCTAGAGTTCGGGGAAGCTTTCTTT. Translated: CASSQDLGGLEFGEAFF.

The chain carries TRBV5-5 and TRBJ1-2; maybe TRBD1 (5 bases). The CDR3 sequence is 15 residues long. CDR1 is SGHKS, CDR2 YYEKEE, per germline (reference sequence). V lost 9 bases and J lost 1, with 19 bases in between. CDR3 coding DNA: TGTGCCACCGGAGGAGAGGGGAGGGGTAACTATGGCTACACCTTC. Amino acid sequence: CATGGEGRGNYGYTF.

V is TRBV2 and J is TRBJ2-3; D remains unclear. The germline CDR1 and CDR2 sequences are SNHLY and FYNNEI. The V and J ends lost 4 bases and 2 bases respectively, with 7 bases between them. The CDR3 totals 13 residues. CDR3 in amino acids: CASSASNTDTQYF. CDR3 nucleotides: TGTGCCAGCAGTGCGTCCAACACAGATACGCAGTATTTT.

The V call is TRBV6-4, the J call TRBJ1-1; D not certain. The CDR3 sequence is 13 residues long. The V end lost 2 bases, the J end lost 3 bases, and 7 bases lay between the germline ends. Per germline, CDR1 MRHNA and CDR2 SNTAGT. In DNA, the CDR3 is TGTGCCAGCAGTGACAGGCAGGACACTGAAGCTTTCTTT. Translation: CASSDRQDTEAFF.

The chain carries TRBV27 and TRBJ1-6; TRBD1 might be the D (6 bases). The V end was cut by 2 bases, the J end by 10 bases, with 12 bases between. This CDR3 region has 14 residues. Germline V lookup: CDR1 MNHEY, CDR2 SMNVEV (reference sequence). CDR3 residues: CASSLPGALSPLHF. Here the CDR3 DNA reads TGTGCCAGCAGTTTACCGGGGGCTTTGTCACCCCTCCACTTT.

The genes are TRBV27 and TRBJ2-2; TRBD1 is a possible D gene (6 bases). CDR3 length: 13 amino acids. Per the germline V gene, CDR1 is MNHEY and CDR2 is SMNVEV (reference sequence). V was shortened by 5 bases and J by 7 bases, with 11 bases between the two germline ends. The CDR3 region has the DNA TGTGCCAGCAGTAGCAGGGGTAACGGGGAGCTGTTTTTT. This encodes CASSSRGNGELFF.

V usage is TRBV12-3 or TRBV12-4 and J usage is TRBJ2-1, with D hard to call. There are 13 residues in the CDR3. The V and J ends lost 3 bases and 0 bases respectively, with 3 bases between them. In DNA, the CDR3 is TGTGCCAGCAGTTTTAGCTCCTACAATGAGCAGTTCTTC. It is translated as CASSFSSYNEQFF.

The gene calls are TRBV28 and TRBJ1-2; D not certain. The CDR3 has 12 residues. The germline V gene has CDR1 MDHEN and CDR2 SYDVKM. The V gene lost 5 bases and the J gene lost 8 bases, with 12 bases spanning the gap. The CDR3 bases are TGTGCCAGCAGTCTTACTCACCAGGGCTACACCTTC. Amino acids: CASSLTHQGYTF.

The CDR3: CASSHGGYRGPPLSNQPQHF. The CDR3 DNA is TGTGCCAGCAGCCACGGAGGATACAGGGGCCCACCTTTGAGCAATCAGCCCCAGCATTTT. J is TRBJ1-5 and V is TRBV28; TRBD1 matches at 7 bases. Germline V CDR1 and CDR2: MDHEN, SYDVKM. CDR3 length: 20 residues. J was trimmed by 1 base and V by 6 bases; bases with no gene match: 21.

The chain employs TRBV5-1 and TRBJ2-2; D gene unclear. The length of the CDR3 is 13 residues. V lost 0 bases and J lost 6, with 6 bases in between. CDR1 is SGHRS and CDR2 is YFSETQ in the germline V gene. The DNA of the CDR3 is TGCGCCAGCAGCTTGGACTACGCCGGGGAGCTGTTTTTT. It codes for CASSLDYAGELFF.

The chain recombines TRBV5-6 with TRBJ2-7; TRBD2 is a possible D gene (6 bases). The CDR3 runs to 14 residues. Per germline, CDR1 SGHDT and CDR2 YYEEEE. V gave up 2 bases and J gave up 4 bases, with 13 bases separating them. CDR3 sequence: CASSLPGETYEQYF. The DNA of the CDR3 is TGTGCCAGCAGCTTACCGGGGGAGACATACGAGCAGTACTTC.

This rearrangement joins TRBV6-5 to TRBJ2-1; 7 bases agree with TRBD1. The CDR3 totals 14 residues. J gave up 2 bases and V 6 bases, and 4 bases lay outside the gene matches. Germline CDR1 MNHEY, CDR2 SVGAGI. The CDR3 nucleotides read TGTGCCAGCAGGAGGGGGCCCCCCTACAATGAGCAGTTCTTC. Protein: CASRRGPPYNEQFF.

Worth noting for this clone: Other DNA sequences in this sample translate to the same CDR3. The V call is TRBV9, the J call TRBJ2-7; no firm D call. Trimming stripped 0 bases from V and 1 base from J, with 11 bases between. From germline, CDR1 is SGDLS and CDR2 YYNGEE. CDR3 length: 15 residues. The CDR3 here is CASSVEGQRSYEQYF. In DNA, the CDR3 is TGTGCCAGCAGCGTAGAGGGTCAGCGTTCCTACGAGCAGTACTTC.

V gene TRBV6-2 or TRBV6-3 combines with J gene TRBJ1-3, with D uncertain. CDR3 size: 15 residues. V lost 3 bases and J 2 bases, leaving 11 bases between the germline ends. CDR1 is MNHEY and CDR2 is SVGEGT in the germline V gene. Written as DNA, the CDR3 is TGTGCCAGCAGTTATAGGGCGACTCCTGGAAACACCATATATTTT. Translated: CASSYRATPGNTIYF.

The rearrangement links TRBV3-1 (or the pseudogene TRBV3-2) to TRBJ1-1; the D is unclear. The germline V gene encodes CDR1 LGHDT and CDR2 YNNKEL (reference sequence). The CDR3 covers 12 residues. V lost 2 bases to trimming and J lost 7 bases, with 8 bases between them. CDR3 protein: CASSQSSGEAFF. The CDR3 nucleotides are TGTGCCAGCAGCCAAAGTTCTGGTGAAGCTTTCTTT.

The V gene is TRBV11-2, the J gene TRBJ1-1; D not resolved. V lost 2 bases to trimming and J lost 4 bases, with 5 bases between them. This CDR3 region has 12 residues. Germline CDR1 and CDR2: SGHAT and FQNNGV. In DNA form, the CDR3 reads TGTGCCAGCAGCTTAATCAGCACTGAAGCTTTCTTT. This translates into CASSLISTEAFF.

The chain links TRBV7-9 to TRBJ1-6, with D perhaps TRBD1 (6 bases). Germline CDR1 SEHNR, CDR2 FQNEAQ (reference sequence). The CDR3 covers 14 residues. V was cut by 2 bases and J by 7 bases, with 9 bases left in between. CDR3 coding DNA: TGTGCCAGCAGCTTACCGGACAGAAATTCACCCCTCCACTTT. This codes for CASSLPDRNSPLHF.